This T cell receptor beta chain is drawn from a study of T cell responses to AZD1222 COVID-19 vaccine. Overall study results and limits: An increase in Spike-specific TCR breadth and depth was observed after two AZD1222 doses. Just a handful of AZD1222 recipients were seropositive at baseline. Unmutated variant regions are reportedly targeted by nearly half of spike-specific TCRs.

V dropped 0 bases and J dropped 5 bases, with 11 bases sitting between them. Germline CDR1 reads MNHEY; CDR2 reads SVGAGI. The CDR3 runs to 15 residues. This table comes from immunoSEQ multiplex PCR, and its TCRdb copy is limited to in-frame clones, with some not included. The repertoire holds 120,000 to 150,000 clones, roughly four fifths seen once, with around 4.1% in the top ten. As concerns this clone: Its antigen is undetermined.

The sequence was obtained from an adult in good health. The sequenced sample was peripheral blood, obtained on day 0 of MenACWY control vaccination. The J gene is TRBJ2-1, the V gene TRBV6-5; D gene uncertain. The chain's CDR3 is CASSYSQVGHNEQFF. The CDR3 DNA is TGTGCCAGCAGTTACTCGCAGGTGGGCCACAATGAGCAGTTCTTC.